This TCR beta chain appears in the sequencing data of a study of T cell therapy after organ transplantation (dated by TCRdb to the late 2010s). Regarding the complete study: The therapy products consisted of autologous CMV-specific T cells grown in vitro for roughly two weeks using a peptide pool of 30 HLA class I and II CMV epitopes. Up to 6 T cell doses were administered to patients every 2 weeks, and patients were monitored for 25 to 35 weeks after therapy was completed. About 80% of the ten patients were classed as clinical responders and two as nonresponders. Across 2 to 6 intravenous infusions, patients got a median of 1.92 x 10^8 CMV-specific T cells. An open-label phase I trial of autologous CMV-specific adoptive T cell therapy in solid-organ transplant recipients was the basis for the study, which was a follow-up TRBV repertoire analysis. Peripheral blood samples for the pretherapy time point were taken before T cell therapy began. Long-term post-therapy samples were available for only about 80% of the 10 patients. Broader findings and caveats from the paper: The fold change in CD8 clonality after therapy was inversely correlated with pretherapy clonality, which suggests that less biased repertoires were more open to remodeling. Marked pretherapy clonal expansions with minimal repertoire change after therapy were observed in nonresponders. Post-therapy reconstitution appeared to include both transferred clonotypes and endogenous clonotypes not detected in the therapy products. Assessment of confounders such as concurrent antirejection and antiviral medications was prevented by the small cohort. The small number of expansions detected in nonresponders may be due to reduced sample coverage caused by poor CD8+ T cell yield.

Interpreted using the paper, the time point label stands for: before start of T cell therapy. The patients had received solid-organ transplants and had cytomegalovirus that was drug-resistant/recurrent. Roughly 10 trial participants were chosen for repertoire analysis on the basis of the availability of post-therapy peripheral blood mononuclear cells. A BD FACSAria III was used to sort viable CD3+CD8+CD4- lymphocytes from PBMCs. The Qiagen DNeasy Kit was used to extract genomic DNA from sorted cells. Turning to this clone: Its antigen remains unidentified. The record has no base qualities; no much larger clone is one base away.

The immunoSEQ two-step, bias-controlled multiplex PCR assay was used to amplify TRB CDR3 regions from genomic DNA. An Illumina NextSeq 500 was used to sequence the CDR3 libraries. In the paper's pipeline: Initial alignment and bioinformatics, including bias normalization against synthetic CDR3 analogs, were performed with the immunoSEQ Analyzer platform. Annotation of V, D and J genes followed the definitions in the IMGT database. VDJtools version 1.1.10 and the R package tcR version 2.2.1.11 were used with default settings for further TRBV analyses. GLIPH analysis was performed with version 1.0 using default settings. For CDR3 sequences with at least 5 reads, significant changes in clonotype frequency were assessed with a 2-sided binomial test and Benjamini-Hochberg correction (alpha = 0.01). Imported from immuneACCESS, the table was reduced by TCRdb to in-frame sequences with V and J called. These copies leave out some clones; in studies compared against another copy, an unresolved V gene accounts for under half, and the cause of the remainder is not known. The DNA was the basis for D and trimming; V, J and clone size are from that table. The sample has approximately 52,000 clones on record, approximately 94% of them singletons. Clones ranked in the top ten supply around 3.1% of the sample.

Measured from the cysteine to the phenylalanine, the CDR3 is 15 residues long. The kept DNA is CDR3 alone, 45 bases in frame from the first base. The chain couples TRBV21-1 to TRBJ2-3; TRBD2, the table's D call, was not compared with the DNA. TRBV21-1 represents a pseudogene. This receptor was taken from a human patient who had received a solid organ transplant and had CMV disease. This specimen was CD8+ T cells from blood, taken before autologous CMV-specific T cell therapy. The encoded CDR3 is CASSKAQGGADTQYF. The sequence in DNA is TGTGCCAGCAGCAAAGCACAGGGAGGGGCAGATACGCAGTATTTT.